Sequencing of this T cell receptor (beta chain) was carried out in a study of blood T cells in healthy people across ages. CDR3 size: 13 residues. Trimming stripped 6 bases from V and 3 bases from J, with 12 bases between. Germline CDR1 is KGHSH and CDR2 is LQKENI. Then a second PCR, running roughly 7 to 11 cycles, was carried out with a sample-barcoded 5' primer and a J-beta primer mix. TCRdb called the 5' RACE reads again in MiXCR, with one record for every CDR3 protein. The sample holds some 1.5 million distinct CDR3 sequences, approximately 30% seen once. There are a few counts of this clonotype. The chain has TRBV18 and TRBJ2-7; tentative D call: TRBD2 (5 bases). The TCR originated in a woman aged 30 to 39 in good health. Input material: blood. The CDR3 region has the DNA TGTGCCAGCTCGCGACGGGGAAACTACGAGCAGTACTTC. The encoded protein is CASSRRGNYEQYF.